This T cell receptor beta chain was captured in a study of blood T cells in healthy people across ages. Study summary: About one barcoded beta molecule per two T cells was captured by template switching. Study-level findings and limits: Strongly correlated with naive T cell percentage was TCR beta diversity. Fewer expanded clones and more diversity marked long-lived versus aged donors.

A remark on this clonotype: Its specificity is unknown.

The CDR3 is 16 residues long. Germline CDR1 is SGDLS and CDR2 is YYNGEE. V was clipped by 4 bases and J by 2 bases, with 19 bases between them. Next came a second PCR, run for roughly 6 to 11 cycles, which used a sample-barcoded 5' primer along with a J-beta primer mix. Every single cDNA molecule received a tag from a template-switch adaptor with 12 random nucleotides. TCRdb fed the 5' RACE reads into MiXCR, producing one record per CDR3 protein. This sample has some 700,000 distinct CDR3 sequences; approximately 39% occur once, and the top ten carry about 20%. The V and J genes are TRBV9 and TRBJ2-7; D may correspond to TRBD1 or TRBD2 (5 bases each). The sample consisted of blood. This TCR derives from a woman aged 60-70 years in good health. The CDR3 DNA is TGTGCCAGCAGCCCCCGTGGGGCAGGGAGCCCCTACGAGCAGTACTTC. Its translation is CASSPRGAGSPYEQYF.